Listed below are T cell receptor beta chains from one sample, sequenced in a study of T cells in localized non-small cell lung cancer. Method: immunoSEQ multiplex PCR; TCRdb's copy keeps in-frame clones and lacks some. In the table there are 75,000 to 95,000 clones, 80% of which are singletons. This sample comprised PBMCs, obtained before any cancer treatment. The receptors stem from a man aged 40 to 69 with stage II squamous cell lung carcinoma. The CDR3 runs from the conserved cysteine through the conserved F or W. The D gene is left open where the match is weak. Clone size appears in some rows only: once, few, many, or a class for an expanded clone.

>TRBV7-6|NA|TRBJ2-7|NA
CASSLMTAEQYF
TGTGCCAGCAGCCTAATGACGGCCGAGCAGTACTTC
>TRBV30|NA|TRBJ1-2|few
CAWSERGIYGYTF
TGTGCCTGGAGCGAACGGGGGATCTATGGCTACACCTTC
>TRBV7-6|NA|TRBJ2-5|NA
CASSFQETQYF
TGTGCCAGCAGCTTCCAAGAGACCCAGTACTTC
>TRBV5-1|NA|TRBJ2-1|NA
CASSPERAPQFF
TGCGCCAGCAGCCCGGAGCGGGCCCCGCAGTTCTTC
>TRBV6-6|NA|TRBJ2-7|once
CASSYRAAEQYF
TGTGCCAGCAGTTACCGGGCAGCCGAGCAGTACTTC
>TRBV7-3|NA|TRBJ2-1|NA
CASSLRGGRGEQFF
TGTGCCAGCAGCTTAAGGGGGGGCCGAGGTGAGCAGTTCTTC
>TRBV27|NA|TRBJ1-2|NA
CASRKEGTVGYTF
TGTGCCAGCAGAAAAGAAGGGACGGTTGGCTACACCTTC
>TRBV7-2|TRBD2|TRBJ2-7|NA
CASTSRGGATYEQYF
TGTGCCAGCACCTCCCGGGGGGGTGCAACCTACGAGCAGTACTTC
>TRBV2|NA|TRBJ1-3|NA
CASSADSSGNTIYF
TGTGCCAGCAGCGCCGACAGCTCTGGAAACACCATATATTTT
>TRBV7-2|NA|TRBJ2-2|few
CASSLGGLPTGELFF
TGTGCCAGCAGCTTAGGGGGACTGCCCACCGGGGAGCTGTTTTTT
>TRBV27|NA|TRBJ2-7|NA
CASSLNEGYEQYF
TGTGCCAGCAGCTTGAATGAAGGCTACGAGCAGTACTTC
>TRBV7-8|NA|TRBJ2-7|NA
CASSLYYEQYF
TGTGCCAGCAGCTTATACTACGAGCAGTACTTC
>TRBV7-8|NA|TRBJ1-5|NA
CASSLKGPYSNQPQHF
TGTGCCAGCAGCCTGAAGGGACCTTATAGCAATCAGCCCCAGCATTTT
>TRBV11-3|NA|TRBJ2-2|NA
CASSPRTGNTGELFF
TGTGCCAGCAGCCCCAGAACCGGAAACACCGGGGAGCTGTTTTTT
>TRBV27|NA|TRBJ1-1|NA
CASSTTVNTEAFF
TGTGCCAGCAGTACCACAGTGAACACTGAAGCTTTCTTT